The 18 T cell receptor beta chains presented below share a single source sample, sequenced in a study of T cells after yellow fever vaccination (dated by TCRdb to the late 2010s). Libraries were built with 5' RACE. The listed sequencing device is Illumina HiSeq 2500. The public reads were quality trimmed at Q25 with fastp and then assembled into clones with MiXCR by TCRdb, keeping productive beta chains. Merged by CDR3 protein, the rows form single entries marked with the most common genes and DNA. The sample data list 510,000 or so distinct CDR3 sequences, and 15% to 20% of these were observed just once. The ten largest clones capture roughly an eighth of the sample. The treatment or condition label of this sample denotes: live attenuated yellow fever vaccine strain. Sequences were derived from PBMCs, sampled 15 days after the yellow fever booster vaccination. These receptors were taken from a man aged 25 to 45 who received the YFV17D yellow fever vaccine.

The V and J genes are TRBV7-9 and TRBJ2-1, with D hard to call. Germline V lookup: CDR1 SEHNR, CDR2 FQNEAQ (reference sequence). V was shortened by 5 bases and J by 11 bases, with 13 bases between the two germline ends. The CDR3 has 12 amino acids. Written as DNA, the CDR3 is TGTGCCAGCAGCCTAGACCGGGCGAAGCAGTTCTTC. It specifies CASSLDRAKQFF. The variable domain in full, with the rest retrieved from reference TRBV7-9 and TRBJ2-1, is DTGVSQNPRHKITKRGQNVTFRCDPISEHNRLYWYRQTLGQGPEFLTYFQNEAQLEKSRLLSDRFSAERPKGSFSTLEIQRTEQGDSAMYLCASSLDRAKQFFGPGTRLTVL.

The CDR3 nucleotides are TGTGCCAGCAGTTTAGCCCGCCCTGGGCTGCACTACGAGCAGTACTTC. Its protein is CASSLARPGLHYEQYF. The rearrangement joins TRBV12-3 or TRBV12-4 to TRBJ2-7; unclear D gene. CDR3 length equals 16 residues. Trimming cost V 0 bases and J 3 bases, with 15 bases left between them.

The CDR3 loop reads CSAQDRNTEAFF. DNA for the CDR3: TGCAGTGCACAGGACCGGAACACTGAAGCTTTCTTT. The chain carries TRBV20-1 and TRBJ1-1; the D gene is possibly TRBD1 (5 bases). CDR3 length: 12 residues. Trimming left V 6 bases short and J 1 base short, with 9 bases between. Germline CDR1 and CDR2: DFQATT and SNEGSKA (reference sequence).

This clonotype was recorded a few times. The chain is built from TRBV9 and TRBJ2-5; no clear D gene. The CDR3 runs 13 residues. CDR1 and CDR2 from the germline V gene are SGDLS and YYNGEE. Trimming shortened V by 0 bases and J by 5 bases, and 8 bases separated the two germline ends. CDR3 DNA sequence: TGTGCCAGCAGCGTAGGAGTAGGGGAGACCCAGTACTTC. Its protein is CASSVGVGETQYF.

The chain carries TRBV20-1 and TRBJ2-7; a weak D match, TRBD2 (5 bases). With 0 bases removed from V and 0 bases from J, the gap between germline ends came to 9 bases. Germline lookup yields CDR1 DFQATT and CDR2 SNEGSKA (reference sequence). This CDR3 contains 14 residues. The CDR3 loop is CSARDVRDSYEQYF. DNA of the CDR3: TGCAGTGCTAGAGATGTCCGGGACTCCTACGAGCAGTACTTC.

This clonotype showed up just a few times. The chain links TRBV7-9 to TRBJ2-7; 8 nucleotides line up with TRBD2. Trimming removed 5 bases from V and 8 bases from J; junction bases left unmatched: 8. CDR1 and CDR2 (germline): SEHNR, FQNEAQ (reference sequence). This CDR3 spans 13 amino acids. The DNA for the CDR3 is TGTGCCAGCAGCCGATCGCAGCGGGAGAAGCAGTACTTC. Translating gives CASSRSQREKQYF.

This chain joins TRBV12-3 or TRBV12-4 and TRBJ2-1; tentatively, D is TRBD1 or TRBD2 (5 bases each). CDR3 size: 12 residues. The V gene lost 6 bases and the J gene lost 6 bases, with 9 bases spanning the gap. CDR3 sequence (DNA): TGTGCCAGCAGGGGGGTTTCCAATGAGCAGTTCTTC. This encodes CASRGVSNEQFF.

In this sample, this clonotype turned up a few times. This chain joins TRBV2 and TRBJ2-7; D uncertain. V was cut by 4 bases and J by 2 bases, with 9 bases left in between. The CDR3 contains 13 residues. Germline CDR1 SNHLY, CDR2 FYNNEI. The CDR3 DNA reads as TGTGCCAGCAGTGGTGGTTCCACCTACGAGCAGTACTTC. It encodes CASSGGSTYEQYF.

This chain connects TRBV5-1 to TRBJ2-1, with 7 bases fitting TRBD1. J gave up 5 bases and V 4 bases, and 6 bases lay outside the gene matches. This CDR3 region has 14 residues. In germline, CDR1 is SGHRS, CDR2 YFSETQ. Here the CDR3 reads CASSGTGTDNEQFF. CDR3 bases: TGCGCCAGCAGCGGAACCGGGACAGACAATGAGCAGTTCTTC.

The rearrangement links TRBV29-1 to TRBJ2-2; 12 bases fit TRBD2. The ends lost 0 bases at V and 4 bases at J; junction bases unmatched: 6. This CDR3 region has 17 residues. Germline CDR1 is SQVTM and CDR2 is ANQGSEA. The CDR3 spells CSVEDPGLAGFTGELFF. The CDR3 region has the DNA TGCAGCGTTGAAGATCCTGGACTAGCGGGATTCACCGGGGAGCTGTTTTTT.

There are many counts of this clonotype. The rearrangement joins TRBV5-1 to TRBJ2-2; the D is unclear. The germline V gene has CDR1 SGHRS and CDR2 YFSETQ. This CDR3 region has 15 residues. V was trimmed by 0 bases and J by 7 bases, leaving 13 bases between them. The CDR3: CASSLARMQDGELFF. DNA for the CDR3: TGCGCCAGCAGCTTGGCGAGGATGCAGGACGGGGAGCTGTTTTTT.

This CDR3 is CASMDRGYEQYF. DNA of the CDR3: TGTGCCAGCATGGACAGGGGCTACGAGCAGTACTTC. The V call is TRBV7-2, the J call TRBJ2-7; 9 bases are shared with TRBD1. CDR1 is SGHTA and CDR2 is FQGNSA in the germline V gene. V was pared by 7 bases and J by 3 bases, with 1 base of the junction left unmatched. There are 12 residues in the CDR3.

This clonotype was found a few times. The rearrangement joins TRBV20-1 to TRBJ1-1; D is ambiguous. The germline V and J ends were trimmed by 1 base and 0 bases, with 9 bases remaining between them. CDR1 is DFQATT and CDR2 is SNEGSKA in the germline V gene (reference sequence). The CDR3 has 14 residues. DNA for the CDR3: TGCAGTGCTAGAGGTTCGCCGGTGAACACTGAAGCTTTCTTT. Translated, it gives CSARGSPVNTEAFF.

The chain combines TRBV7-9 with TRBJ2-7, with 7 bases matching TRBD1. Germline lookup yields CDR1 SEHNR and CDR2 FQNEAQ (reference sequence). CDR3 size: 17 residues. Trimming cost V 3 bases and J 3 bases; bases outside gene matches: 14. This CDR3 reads CASSFSNPEGAHYEQYF. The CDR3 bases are TGTGCCAGCAGCTTTAGCAATCCAGAGGGGGCGCACTACGAGCAGTACTTC.

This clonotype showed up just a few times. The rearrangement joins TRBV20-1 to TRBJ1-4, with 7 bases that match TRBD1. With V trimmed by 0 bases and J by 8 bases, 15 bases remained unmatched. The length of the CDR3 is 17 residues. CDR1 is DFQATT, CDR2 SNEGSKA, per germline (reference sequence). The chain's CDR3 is CSARDRLTGESVEKLFF. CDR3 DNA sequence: TGCAGTGCTAGAGACAGGCTTACAGGGGAATCAGTAGAAAAACTGTTTTTT.

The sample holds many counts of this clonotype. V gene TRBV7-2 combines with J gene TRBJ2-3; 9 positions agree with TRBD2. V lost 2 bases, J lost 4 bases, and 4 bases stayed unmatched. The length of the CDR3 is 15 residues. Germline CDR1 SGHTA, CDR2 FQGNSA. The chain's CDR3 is CASSLLAGGADTQYF. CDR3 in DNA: TGTGCCAGCAGCTTATTGGCGGGAGGGGCAGATACGCAGTATTTT. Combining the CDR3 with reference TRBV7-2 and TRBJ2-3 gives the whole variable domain GAGVSQSPSNKVTEKGKDVELRCDPISGHTALYWYRQSLGQGLEFLIYFQGNSAPDKSGLPSDRFSAERTGGSVSTLTIQRTQQEDSAVYLCASSLLAGGADTQYFGPGTRLTVL.

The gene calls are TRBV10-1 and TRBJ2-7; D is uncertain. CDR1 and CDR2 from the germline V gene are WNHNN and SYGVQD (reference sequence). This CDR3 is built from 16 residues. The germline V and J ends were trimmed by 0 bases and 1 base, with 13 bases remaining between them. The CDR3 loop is CASSESRTSPSYEQYF. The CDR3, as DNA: TGCGCCAGCAGTGAGTCGAGAACGTCGCCATCCTACGAGCAGTACTTC.

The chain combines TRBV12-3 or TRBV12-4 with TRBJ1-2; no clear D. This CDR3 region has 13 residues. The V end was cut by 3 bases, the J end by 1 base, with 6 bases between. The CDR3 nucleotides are TGTGCCAGCAGTTTTACCGTTAACTATGGCTACACCTTC. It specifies CASSFTVNYGYTF.